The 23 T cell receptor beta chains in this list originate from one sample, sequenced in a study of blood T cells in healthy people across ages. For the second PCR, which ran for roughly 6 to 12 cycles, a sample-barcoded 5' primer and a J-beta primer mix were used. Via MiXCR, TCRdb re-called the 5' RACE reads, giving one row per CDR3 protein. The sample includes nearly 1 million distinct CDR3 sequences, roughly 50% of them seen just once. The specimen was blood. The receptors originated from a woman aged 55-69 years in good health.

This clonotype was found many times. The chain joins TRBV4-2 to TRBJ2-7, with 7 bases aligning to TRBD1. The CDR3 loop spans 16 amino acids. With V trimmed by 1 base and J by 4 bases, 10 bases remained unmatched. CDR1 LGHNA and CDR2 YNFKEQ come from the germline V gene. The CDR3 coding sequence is TGTGCCAGCAGCCAAGGAAGACAGGGAGTAAGTTACGAGCAGTACTTC. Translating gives CASSQGRQGVSYEQYF.

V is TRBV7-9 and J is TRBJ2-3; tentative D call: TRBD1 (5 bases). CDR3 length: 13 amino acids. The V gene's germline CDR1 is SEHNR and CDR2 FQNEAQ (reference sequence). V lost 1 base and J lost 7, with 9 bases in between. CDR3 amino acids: CASSLDGANTQYF. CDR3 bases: TGTGCCAGCAGCTTAGATGGGGCAAATACGCAGTATTTT.

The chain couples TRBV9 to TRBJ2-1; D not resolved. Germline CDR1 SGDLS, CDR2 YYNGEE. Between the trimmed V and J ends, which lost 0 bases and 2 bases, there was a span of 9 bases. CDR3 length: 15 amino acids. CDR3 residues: CASSVAEAAYNEQFF. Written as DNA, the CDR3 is TGTGCCAGCAGCGTAGCTGAGGCGGCCTACAATGAGCAGTTCTTC.

In nucleotides, the CDR3 is TGCAGTGCTAGAGGCCCGGGACAGGGCTACGAGCAGTACTTC. Protein sequence: CSARGPGQGYEQYF. The chain has TRBV20-1 and TRBJ2-7; 9 nucleotides align to TRBD1. Germline lookup yields CDR1 DFQATT and CDR2 SNEGSKA (reference sequence). The CDR3 spans 14 residues. Unmatched junction bases numbered 4, after V lost 1 base and J lost 3 bases.

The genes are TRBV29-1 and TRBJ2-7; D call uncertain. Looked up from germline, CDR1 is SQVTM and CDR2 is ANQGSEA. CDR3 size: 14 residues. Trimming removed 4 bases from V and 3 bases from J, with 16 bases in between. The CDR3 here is CSVVWDTTGYEQYF. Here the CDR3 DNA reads TGCAGCGTTGTTTGGGATACCACCGGCTACGAGCAGTACTTC.

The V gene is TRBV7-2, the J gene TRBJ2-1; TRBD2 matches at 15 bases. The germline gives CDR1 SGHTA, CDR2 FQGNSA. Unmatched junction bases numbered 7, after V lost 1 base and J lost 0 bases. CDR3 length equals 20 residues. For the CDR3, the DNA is TGTGCCAGCAGCTTAGTCCCCGGGACTAGCGGGAGGAGCTCCTACAATGAGCAGTTCTTC. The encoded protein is CASSLVPGTSGRSSYNEQFF. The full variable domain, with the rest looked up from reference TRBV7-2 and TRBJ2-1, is GAGVSQSPSNKVTEKGKDVELRCDPISGHTALYWYRQSLGQGLEFLIYFQGNSAPDKSGLPSDRFSAERTGGSVSTLTIQRTQQEDSAVYLCASSLVPGTSGRSSYNEQFFGPGTRLTVL.

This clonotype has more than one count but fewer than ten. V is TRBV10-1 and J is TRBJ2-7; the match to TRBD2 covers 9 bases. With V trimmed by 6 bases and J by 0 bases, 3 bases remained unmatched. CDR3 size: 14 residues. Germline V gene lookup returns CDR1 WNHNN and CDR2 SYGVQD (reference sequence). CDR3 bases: TGCGCCAGCAGCCCTAGCGGGGTCTCCTACGAGCAGTACTTC. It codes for CASSPSGVSYEQYF.

The CDR3 protein is CASSQSGGGNSPLHF. The CDR3 DNA reads as TGTGCCAGCAGCCAATCAGGGGGCGGCAATTCACCCCTCCACTTT. V and J are TRBV3-1 and TRBJ1-6, with 8 bases identical to TRBD1. After removal of 2 bases from V and 7 bases from J, the junction contained 4 bases not matched to a gene. The CDR3 loop spans 15 amino acids. Germline CDR1 reads LGHDT; CDR2 reads YNNKEL (reference sequence).

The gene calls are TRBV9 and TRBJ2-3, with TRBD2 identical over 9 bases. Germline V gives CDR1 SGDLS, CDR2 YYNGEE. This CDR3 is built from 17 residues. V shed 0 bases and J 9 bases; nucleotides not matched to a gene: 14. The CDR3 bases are TGTGCCAGCAGCGTAGTGCCTAGCGGGACCGCGCGGGGCACGCAGTATTTT. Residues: CASSVVPSGTARGTQYF.

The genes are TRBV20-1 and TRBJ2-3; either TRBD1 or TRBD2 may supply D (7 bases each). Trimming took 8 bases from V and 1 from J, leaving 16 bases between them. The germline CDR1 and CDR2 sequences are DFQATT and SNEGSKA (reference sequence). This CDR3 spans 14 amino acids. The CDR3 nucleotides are TGCAGTACCAAAAGCGGGACAGGCACAGATACGCAGTATTTT. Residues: CSTKSGTGTDTQYF.

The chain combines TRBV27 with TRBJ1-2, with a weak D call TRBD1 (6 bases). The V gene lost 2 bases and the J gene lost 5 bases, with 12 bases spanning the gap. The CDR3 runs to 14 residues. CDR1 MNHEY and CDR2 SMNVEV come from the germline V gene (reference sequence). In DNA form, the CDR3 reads TGTGCCAGCAGTTTAACAGGGTCGGGATATGGCTACACCTTC. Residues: CASSLTGSGYGYTF.

The chain's CDR3 is CAISDGTYTDTQYF. The CDR3 region has the DNA TGTGCCATCAGTGATGGGACTTACACAGATACGCAGTATTTT. The chain couples TRBV10-3 to TRBJ2-3, with TRBD2 as a possible D gene (6 bases). The CDR3 is made up of 14 amino acids. CDR1 and CDR2 from the germline V gene are ENHRY and SYGVKD. The V end lost 3 bases, the J end lost 2 bases, and 9 bases lay between the germline ends.

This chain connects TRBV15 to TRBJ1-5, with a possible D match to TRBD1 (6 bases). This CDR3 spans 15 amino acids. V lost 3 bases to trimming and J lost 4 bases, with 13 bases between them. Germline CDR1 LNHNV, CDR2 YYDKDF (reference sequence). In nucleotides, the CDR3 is TGTGCCACCAGCAGGAGGACAGAAAGTAATCAGCCCCAGCATTTT. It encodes CATSRRTESNQPQHF.

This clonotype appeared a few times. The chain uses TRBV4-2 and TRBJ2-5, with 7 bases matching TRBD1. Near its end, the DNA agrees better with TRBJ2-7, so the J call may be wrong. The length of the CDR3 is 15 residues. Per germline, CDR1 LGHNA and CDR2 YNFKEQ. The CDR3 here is CASSQAPGQDYEQYF. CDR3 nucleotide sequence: TGTGCCAGCAGCCAAGCCCCAGGACAGGACTACGAGCAGTACTTC.

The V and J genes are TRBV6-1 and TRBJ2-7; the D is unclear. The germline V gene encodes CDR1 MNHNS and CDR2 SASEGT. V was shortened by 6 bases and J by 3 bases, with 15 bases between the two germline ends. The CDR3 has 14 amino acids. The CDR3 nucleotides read TGTGCCAGCAGCCCCTCGTGGGATCACTACGAGCAGTACTTC. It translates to CASSPSWDHYEQYF.

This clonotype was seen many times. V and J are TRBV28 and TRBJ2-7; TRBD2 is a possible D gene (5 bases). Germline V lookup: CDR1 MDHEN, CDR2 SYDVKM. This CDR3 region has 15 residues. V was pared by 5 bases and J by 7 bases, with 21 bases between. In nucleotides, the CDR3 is TGTGCCAGCAGTCCAAGCGGCACCAACGCTCGGGAGCAGTACTTC. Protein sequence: CASSPSGTNAREQYF.

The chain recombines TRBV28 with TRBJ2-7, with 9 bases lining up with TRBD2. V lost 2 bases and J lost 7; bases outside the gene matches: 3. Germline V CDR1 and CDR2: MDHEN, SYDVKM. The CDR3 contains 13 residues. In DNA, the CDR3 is TGTGCCAGCAGTTTAAGCGGGAGGATAGAGCAGTACTTC. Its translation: CASSLSGRIEQYF.

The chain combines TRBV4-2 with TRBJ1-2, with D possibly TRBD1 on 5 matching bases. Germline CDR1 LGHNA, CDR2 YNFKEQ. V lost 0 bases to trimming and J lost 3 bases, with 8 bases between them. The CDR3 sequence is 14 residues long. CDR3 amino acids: CASSQEARDYGYTF. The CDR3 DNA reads TGTGCCAGCAGCCAAGAGGCCAGGGACTATGGCTACACCTTC.

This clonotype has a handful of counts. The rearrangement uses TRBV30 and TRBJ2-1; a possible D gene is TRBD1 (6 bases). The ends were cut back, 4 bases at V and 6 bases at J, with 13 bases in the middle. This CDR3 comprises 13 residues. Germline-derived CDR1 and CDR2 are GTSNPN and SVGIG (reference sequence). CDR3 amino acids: CAWTTGYSNEQFF. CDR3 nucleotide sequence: TGTGCCTGGACTACAGGGTACTCCAATGAGCAGTTCTTC.

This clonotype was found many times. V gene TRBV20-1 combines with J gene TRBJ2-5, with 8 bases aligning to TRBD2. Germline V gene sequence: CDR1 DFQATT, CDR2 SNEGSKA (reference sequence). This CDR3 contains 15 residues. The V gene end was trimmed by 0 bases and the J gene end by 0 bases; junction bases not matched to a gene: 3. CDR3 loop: CSARDPSGYQETQYF. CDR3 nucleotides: TGCAGTGCTAGAGATCCTAGCGGGTACCAAGAGACCCAGTACTTC.

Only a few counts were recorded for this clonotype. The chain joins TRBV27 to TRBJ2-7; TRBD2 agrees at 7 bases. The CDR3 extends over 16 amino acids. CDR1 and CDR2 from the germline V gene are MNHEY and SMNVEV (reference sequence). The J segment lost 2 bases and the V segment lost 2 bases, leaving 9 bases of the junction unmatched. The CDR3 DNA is TGTGCCAGCAGTTTAGCTCCAAGCGGGACGACCTACGAGCAGTACTTC. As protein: CASSLAPSGTTYEQYF.

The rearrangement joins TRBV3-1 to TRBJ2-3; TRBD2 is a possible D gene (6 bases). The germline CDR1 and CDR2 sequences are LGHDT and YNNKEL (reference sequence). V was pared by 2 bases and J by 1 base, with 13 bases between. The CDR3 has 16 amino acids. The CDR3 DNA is TGTGCCAGCAGCCAATCCCCCTGGGAGGGCACAGATACGCAGTATTTT. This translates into CASSQSPWEGTDTQYF.

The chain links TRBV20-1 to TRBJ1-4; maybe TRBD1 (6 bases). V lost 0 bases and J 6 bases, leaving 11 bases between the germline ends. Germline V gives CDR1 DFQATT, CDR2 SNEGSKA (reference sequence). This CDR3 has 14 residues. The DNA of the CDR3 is TGCAGTGCTAGAGATATAGGGGGTGATGAAAAACTGTTTTTT. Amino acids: CSARDIGGDEKLFF.